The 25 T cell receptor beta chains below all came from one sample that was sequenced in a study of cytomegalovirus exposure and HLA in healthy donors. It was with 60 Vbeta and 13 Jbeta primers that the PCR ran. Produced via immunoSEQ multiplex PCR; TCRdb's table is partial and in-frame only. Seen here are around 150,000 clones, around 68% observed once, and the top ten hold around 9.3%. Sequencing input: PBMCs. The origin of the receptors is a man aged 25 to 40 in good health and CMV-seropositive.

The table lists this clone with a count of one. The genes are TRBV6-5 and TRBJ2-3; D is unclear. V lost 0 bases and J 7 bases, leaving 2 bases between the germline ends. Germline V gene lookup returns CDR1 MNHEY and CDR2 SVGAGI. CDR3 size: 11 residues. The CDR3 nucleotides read TGTGCCAGCAGTTACTCCAATACGCAGTATTTT. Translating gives CASSYSNTQYF.

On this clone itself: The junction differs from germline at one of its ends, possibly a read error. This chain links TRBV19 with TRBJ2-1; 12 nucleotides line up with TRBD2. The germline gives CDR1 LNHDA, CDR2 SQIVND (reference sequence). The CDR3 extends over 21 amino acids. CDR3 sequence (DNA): TGTGCCAGTAGTCTCGAGAACGCGGCTAGCGGGAGGGCGCGGGGTTACAATGAACAGTTCTTC. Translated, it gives CASSLENAASGRARGYNEQFF.

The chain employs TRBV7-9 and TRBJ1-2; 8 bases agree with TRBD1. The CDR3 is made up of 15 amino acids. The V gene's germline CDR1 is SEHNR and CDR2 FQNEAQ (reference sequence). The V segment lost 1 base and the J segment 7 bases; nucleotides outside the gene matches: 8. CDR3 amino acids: CASSLEDRVEGGYTF. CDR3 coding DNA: TGTGCCAGCAGCTTAGAGGACAGGGTTGAAGGTGGCTACACCTTC.

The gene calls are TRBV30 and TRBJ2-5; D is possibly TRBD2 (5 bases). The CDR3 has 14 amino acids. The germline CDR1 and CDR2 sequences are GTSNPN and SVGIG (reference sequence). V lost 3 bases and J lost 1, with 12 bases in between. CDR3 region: CAWRETILQETQYF. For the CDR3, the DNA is TGTGCCTGGAGGGAGACTATACTCCAAGAGACCCAGTACTTC.

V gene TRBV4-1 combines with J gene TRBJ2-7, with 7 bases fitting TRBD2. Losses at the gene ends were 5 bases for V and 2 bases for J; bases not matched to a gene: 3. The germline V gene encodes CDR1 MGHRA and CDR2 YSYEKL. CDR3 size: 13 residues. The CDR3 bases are TGCGCCAGCAGCTCCAGCGGGGCCTACGAGCAGTACTTC. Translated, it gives CASSSSGAYEQYF.

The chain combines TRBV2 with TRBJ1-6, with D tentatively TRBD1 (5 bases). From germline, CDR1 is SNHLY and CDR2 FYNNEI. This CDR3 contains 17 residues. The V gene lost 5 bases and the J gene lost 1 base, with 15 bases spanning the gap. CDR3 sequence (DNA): TGTGCCAGCAGTCCTCGAAGGCAGGGATCCTATAATTCACCCCTCCACTTT. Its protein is CASSPRRQGSYNSPLHF. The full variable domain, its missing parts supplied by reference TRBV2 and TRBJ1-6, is EPEVTQTPSHQVTQMGQEVILRCVPISNHLYFYWYRQILGQKVEFLVSFYNNEISEKSEIFDDQFSVERPDGSNFTLKIRSTKLEDSAMYFCASSPRRQGSYNSPLHFGNGTRLTVT.

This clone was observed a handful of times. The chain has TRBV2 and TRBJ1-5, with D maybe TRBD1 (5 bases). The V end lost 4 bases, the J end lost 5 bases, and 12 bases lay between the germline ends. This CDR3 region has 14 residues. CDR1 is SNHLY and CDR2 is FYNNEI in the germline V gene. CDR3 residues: CASSGQGSHQPQHF. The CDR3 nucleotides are TGTGCCAGCAGTGGGCAGGGATCCCATCAGCCCCAGCATTTT.

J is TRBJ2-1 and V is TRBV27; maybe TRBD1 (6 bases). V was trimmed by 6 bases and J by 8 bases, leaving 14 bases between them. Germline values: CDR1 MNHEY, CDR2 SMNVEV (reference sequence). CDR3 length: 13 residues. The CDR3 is CASSQGGLDEQFF. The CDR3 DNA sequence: TGTGCCAGCAGCCAAGGGGGTCTCGATGAGCAGTTCTTC.

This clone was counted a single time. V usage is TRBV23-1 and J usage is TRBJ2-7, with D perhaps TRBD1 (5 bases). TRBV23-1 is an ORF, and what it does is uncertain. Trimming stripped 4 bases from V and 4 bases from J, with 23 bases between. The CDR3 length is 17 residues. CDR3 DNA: TGCGCCAGCAGTCGTAGGCTTAAACAGGTCGGCGGTTACGAGCAGTACTTC. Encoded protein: CASSRRLKQVGGYEQYF.

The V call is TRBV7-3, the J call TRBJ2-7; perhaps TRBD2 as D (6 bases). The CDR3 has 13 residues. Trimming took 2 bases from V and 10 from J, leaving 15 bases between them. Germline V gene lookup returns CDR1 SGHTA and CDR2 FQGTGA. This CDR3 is CASSLSPGGDQYF. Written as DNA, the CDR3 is TGTGCCAGCAGCTTATCTCCCGGGGGAGATCAGTACTTC.

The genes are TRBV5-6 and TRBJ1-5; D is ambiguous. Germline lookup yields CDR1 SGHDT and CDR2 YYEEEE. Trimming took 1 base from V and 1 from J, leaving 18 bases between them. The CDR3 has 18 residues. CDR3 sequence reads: CASSLRVGSSVSNQPQHF. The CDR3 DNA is TGTGCCAGCAGCTTGCGCGTCGGGTCTTCCGTGAGCAATCAGCCCCAGCATTTT.

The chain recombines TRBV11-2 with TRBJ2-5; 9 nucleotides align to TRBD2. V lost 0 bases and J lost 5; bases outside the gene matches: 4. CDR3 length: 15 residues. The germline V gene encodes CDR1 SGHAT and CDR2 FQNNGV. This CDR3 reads CASSLERAGGETQYF. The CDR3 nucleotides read TGTGCCAGCAGCTTAGAGCGGGCGGGAGGGGAGACCCAGTACTTC.

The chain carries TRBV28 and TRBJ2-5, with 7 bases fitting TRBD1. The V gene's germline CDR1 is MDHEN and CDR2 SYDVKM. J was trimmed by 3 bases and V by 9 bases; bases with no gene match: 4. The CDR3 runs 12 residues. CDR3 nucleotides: TGTGCCAGTGGACAGGTAGAAGAGACCCAGTACTTC. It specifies CASGQVEETQYF.

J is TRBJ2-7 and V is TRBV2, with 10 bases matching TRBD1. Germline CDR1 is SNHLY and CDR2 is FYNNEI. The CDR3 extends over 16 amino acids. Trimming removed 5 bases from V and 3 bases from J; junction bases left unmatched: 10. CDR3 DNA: TGTGCCAGCAGTCCAGTCCCGGGACAGGGGTACTACGAGCAGTACTTC. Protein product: CASSPVPGQGYYEQYF. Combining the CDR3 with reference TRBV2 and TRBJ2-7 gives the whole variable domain EPEVTQTPSHQVTQMGQEVILRCVPISNHLYFYWYRQILGQKVEFLVSFYNNEISEKSEIFDDQFSVERPDGSNFTLKIRSTKLEDSAMYFCASSPVPGQGYYEQYFGPGTRLTVT.

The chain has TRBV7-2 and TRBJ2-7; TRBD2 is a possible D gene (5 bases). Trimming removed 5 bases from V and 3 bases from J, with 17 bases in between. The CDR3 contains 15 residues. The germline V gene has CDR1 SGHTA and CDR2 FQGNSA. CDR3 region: CASSPTSATNYEQYF. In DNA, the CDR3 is TGTGCCAGCAGCCCGACCTCCGCGACTAACTACGAGCAGTACTTC.

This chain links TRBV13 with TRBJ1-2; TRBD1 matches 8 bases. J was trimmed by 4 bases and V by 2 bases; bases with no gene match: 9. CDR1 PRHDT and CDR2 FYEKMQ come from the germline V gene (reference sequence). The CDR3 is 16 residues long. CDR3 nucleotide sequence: TGTGCCAGCAGCTTAATCTCAGGGGGCGGGGGCTATGGCTACACCTTC. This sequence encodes CASSLISGGGGYGYTF.

The CDR3 reads CASSLVSTGGPRNEQFF. The CDR3 nucleotides read TGTGCCAGCAGCTTAGTTTCGACGGGAGGGCCTAGGAATGAGCAGTTCTTC. The rearrangement links TRBV7-8 to TRBJ2-1, with TRBD2 matching over 8 bases. The CDR3 is 17 amino acids. V dropped 1 base and J dropped 7; count of bases not matched to a gene: 12. Per germline, CDR1 SGHVS and CDR2 FQNEAQ.

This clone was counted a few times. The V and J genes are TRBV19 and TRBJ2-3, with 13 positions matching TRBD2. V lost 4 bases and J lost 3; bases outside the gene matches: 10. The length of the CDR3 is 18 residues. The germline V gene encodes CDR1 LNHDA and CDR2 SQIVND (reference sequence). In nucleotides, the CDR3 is TGTGCCAGTAGTACCGGGACTAGCGGGACCCCTAAAACAGATACGCAGTATTTT. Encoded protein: CASSTGTSGTPKTDTQYF.

The CDR3 DNA sequence: TGTGCCAGCCGGGGGACAGGGAAAAACATTCAGTACTTC. It specifies CASRGTGKNIQYF. The gene calls are TRBV28 and TRBJ2-4; 9 positions agree with TRBD1. Germline CDR1 and CDR2: MDHEN and SYDVKM. After removal of 8 bases from V and 4 bases from J, the junction contained 3 bases not matched to a gene. There are 13 residues in the CDR3.

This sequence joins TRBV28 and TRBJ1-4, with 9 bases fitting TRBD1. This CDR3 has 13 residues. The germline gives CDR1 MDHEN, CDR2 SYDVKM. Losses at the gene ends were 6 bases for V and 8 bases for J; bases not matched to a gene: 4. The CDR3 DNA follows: TGTGCCAGCAGCCGACAGGGGGACGAAAAACTGTTTTTT. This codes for CASSRQGDEKLFF.

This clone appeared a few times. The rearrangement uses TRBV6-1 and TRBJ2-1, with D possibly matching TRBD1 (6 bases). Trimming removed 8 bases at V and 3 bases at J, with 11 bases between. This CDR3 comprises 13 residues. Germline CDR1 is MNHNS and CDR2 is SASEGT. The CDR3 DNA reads TGTGCCAGCGCCAGGGGTAACTACAATGAGCAGTTCTTC. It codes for CASARGNYNEQFF.

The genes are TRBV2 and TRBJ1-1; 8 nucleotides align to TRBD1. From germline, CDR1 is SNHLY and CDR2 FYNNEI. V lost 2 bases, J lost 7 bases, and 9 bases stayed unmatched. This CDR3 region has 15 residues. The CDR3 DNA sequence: TGTGCCAGCAGTGAAACCCCAGGGGGCAGGATTGAAGCTTTCTTT. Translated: CASSETPGGRIEAFF.

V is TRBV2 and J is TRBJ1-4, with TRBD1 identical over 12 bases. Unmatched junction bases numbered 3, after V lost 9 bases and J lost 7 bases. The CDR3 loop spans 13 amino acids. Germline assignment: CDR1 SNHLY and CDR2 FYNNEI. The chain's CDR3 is CARGTGGGEKLFF. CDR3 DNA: TGTGCCAGAGGGACAGGGGGCGGTGAAAAACTGTTTTTT.

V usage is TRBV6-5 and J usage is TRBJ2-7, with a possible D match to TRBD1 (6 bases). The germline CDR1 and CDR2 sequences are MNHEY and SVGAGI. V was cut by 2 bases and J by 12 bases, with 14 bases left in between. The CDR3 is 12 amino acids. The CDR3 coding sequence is TGTGCCAGCAGTTACGTAGGGGGAGAGTGGTACTTC. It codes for CASSYVGGEWYF.

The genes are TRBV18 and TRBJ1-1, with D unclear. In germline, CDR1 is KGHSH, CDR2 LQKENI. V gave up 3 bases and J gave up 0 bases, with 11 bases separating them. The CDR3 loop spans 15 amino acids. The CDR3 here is CASSPQTAMNTEAFF. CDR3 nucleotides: TGTGCCAGCTCACCTCAAACAGCTATGAACACTGAAGCTTTCTTT.